A single sample is the source of the 10 T cell receptor beta chains below, sequenced in a study of cytomegalovirus exposure and HLA in healthy donors. PCR used 60 Vbeta primers and 13 Jbeta primers. The table came from immunoSEQ multiplex PCR; TCRdb's copy has only in-frame clones and leaves some out. The sample includes around 200,000 clones, 65% to 90% of them seen just once. The sample was PBMCs. The receptors were sampled from a girl under 18 in good health and CMV-seronegative.

The chain links TRBV18 to TRBJ1-1; maybe TRBD1 (6 bases). Trimming pared 3 bases from V and 5 bases from J, leaving 13 bases between. Germline loops: CDR1 KGHSH, CDR2 LQKENI. This CDR3 is 14 amino acids long. CDR3 sequence reads: CASSPWGQPTEAFF. The CDR3 DNA is TGTGCCAGCTCACCTTGGGGGCAGCCGACTGAAGCTTTCTTT.

The chain uses TRBV4-2 and TRBJ1-1, with TRBD1 identical over 10 bases. The CDR3 covers 15 residues. Germline-derived CDR1 and CDR2 are LGHNA and YNFKEQ. V shed 4 bases and J 4 bases; nucleotides not matched to a gene: 6. The CDR3 region is CASSRRTGGATEAFF. As DNA, the CDR3 is TGTGCCAGCAGCCGTCGGACAGGGGGGGCCACTGAAGCTTTCTTT.

V usage is TRBV5-6 and J usage is TRBJ1-5; TRBD1 is a possible D gene (5 bases). Trimming left V 3 bases short and J 5 bases short, with 12 bases between. The CDR3 is 14 amino acids. CDR1 and CDR2 from the germline V gene are SGHDT and YYEEEE. The CDR3 nucleotides are TGTGCCAGCAGCTGGGGGGGAATTTATCAGCCCCAGCATTTT. Translation: CASSWGGIYQPQHF.

The chain couples TRBV9 to TRBJ1-1, with 8 bases aligning to TRBD1. Germline CDR1 is SGDLS and CDR2 is YYNGEE. The junction had 8 bases not matched to a gene; V was cut back by 3 bases and J by 1 base. The CDR3 consists of 16 residues. The CDR3 loop reads CASSARQGSTNTEAFF. The CDR3 DNA reads TGTGCCAGCAGCGCTAGACAGGGGAGTACGAACACTGAAGCTTTCTTT.

V and J are TRBV7-3 and TRBJ1-1; D gene uncertain. Germline-derived CDR1 and CDR2 are SGHTA and FQGTGA. The CDR3 extends over 15 amino acids. V was trimmed by 1 base and J by 1 base, leaving 10 bases between them. CDR3 DNA sequence: TGTGCCAGCAGCTTAAAGCCTCTAGGGAACACTGAAGCTTTCTTT. Its protein is CASSLKPLGNTEAFF.

The chain links TRBV14 to TRBJ2-7; 7 bases agree with TRBD1. Per germline, CDR1 SGHDN and CDR2 FVKESK. The CDR3 is 14 residues long. Unmatched junction bases numbered 5, after V lost 6 bases and J lost 0 bases. As DNA, the CDR3 is TGTGCCAGCAGTCGGACAGGCAGCTCCTACGAGCAGTACTTC. This translates into CASSRTGSSYEQYF.

The V call is TRBV9, the J call TRBJ2-1, with 8 bases lining up with TRBD1. The CDR3 extends over 15 amino acids. J was trimmed by 0 bases and V by 1 base; bases with no gene match: 0. From germline, CDR1 is SGDLS and CDR2 YYNGEE. The CDR3 DNA sequence: TGTGCCAGCAGCGTAACAGGGGGCTCCTACAATGAGCAGTTCTTC. Amino acid sequence: CASSVTGGSYNEQFF. Full variable domain (outside the CDR3, taken from reference TRBV9 and TRBJ2-1): DSGVTQTPKHLITATGQRVTLRCSPRSGDLSVYWYQQSLDQGLQFLIQYYNGEERAKGNILERFSAQQFPDLHSELNLSSLELGDSALYFCASSVTGGSYNEQFFGPGTRLTVL.

To note about this clone: One end of the junction is discordant with germline, which a read error may explain. The rearrangement joins TRBV29-1 to TRBJ1-1; unclear D gene. Germline V lookup: CDR1 SQVTM, CDR2 ANQGSEA. This CDR3 spans 16 amino acids. The CDR3 loop reads CSVSGFGKKMNTEALF. DNA for the CDR3: TGCAGCGTGTCGGGGTTCGGGAAAAAGATGAACACTGAAGCTCTCTTT.

This clone has only a few counts. This chain joins TRBV6-5 and TRBJ1-2; a possible D gene is TRBD1 (5 bases). In germline, CDR1 is MNHEY, CDR2 SVGAGI. Between the trimmed V and J ends, which lost 5 bases and 8 bases, there was a span of 15 bases. The CDR3 runs to 13 residues. In nucleotides, the CDR3 is TGTGCCAGCAGTAGCGGGACCTATGACGGCTACACCTTC. Translating it yields CASSSGTYDGYTF.

V and J are TRBV4-2 and TRBJ2-1; 7 bases align to TRBD2. CDR1 and CDR2 (germline): LGHNA, YNFKEQ. J lost 4 bases, V lost 2 bases, and 8 bases had no gene match. This CDR3 contains 16 residues. The CDR3 here is CASSQLGTTIYNEQFF. In DNA, the CDR3 is TGTGCCAGCAGCCAATTAGGGACTACCATATACAATGAGCAGTTCTTC.